The entry that follows covers one TCR beta chain sequence. This CDR3 contains 17 residues. Per the germline V gene, CDR1 is KGHDR and CDR2 is SFDVKD. V dropped 7 bases and J dropped 1; count of bases not matched to a gene: 6. This record comes from a study of blood T cell repertoires in COVID-19. This table comes from immunoSEQ multiplex PCR, and its TCRdb copy is limited to in-frame clones, with some not included. The sample lists 83,000 or so clones, more than 75% occurring once. The chain is built from TRBV24-1 and TRBJ2-1; 13 nucleotides align to TRBD2. Material: peripheral blood. This receptor was taken from a man older than 75 with active or convalescent COVID-19. The DNA for the CDR3 is TGTGCCACCAGAGAACTAGCGGGGGGGCAGTCCTACAATGAGCAGTTCTTC. Its translation: CATRELAGGQSYNEQFF.